This TCR beta chain was sequenced in a study of shared clonotypes between healthy human individuals. Study results and caveats: Sampling was confined to blood; repertoires within tissues likely differ.

Trimming cost V 0 bases and J 10 bases, with 9 bases left between them. Germline values: CDR1 SGHTA, CDR2 FQGNSA. CDR3 length: 12 amino acids. Produced via immunoSEQ multiplex PCR; TCRdb's table is partial and in-frame only. The sample has 1.6 million or so clones, just under 99% seen once. This clone was picked up a small number of times. Its target is not known. The source of this sequence is a man younger than 40 in good health. The sequenced sample consisted of naive CD4+ T cells sorted from blood. Subset defined: CD45RA+ positively selected. The V gene is TRBV7-2, the J gene TRBJ2-5; D uncertain. The CDR3 nucleotides are TGTGCCAGCAGCTTAGCAAGGTCGGACCAGTACTTC. Its protein is CASSLARSDQYF.